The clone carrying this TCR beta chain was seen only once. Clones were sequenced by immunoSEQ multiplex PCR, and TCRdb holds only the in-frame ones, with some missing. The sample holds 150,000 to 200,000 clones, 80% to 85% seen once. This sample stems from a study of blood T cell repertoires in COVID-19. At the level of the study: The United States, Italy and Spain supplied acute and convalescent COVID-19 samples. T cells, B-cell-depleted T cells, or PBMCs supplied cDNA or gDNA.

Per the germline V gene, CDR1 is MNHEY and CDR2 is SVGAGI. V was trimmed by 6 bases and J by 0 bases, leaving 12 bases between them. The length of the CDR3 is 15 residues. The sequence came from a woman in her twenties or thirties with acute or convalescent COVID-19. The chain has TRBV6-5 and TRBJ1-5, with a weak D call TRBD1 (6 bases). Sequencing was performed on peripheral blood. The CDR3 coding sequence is TGTGCCAGCAGGAAGACAGGAGATAGCAATCAGCCCCAGCATTTT. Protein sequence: CASRKTGDSNQPQHF.